This T cell receptor (beta chain) was captured in a study of CD8 T cells in ankylosing spondylitis. Study results and limitations: What seemed typical of ankylosing spondylitis blood was a TCR beta motif built from roughly 8 highly homologous variants. Earlier reports found some motif variants in synovial fluid and blood in reactive arthritis.

By quantitative 5'-RACE with molecular barcodes, the TCR beta libraries were made. TCRdb re-analysed the 5' RACE reads in MiXCR, keeping a single row per CDR3 protein. The table lists 220,000 or so distinct CDR3 sequences, around 16% of them singletons. Germline V gene lookup returns CDR1 MNHEY and CDR2 SVGAGI. Trimming left V 1 base short and J 6 bases short, with 22 bases between. This CDR3 spans 18 amino acids. For this clonotype: The antigen is undetermined.

The receptor comes from a male donor with ankylosing spondylitis. This chain uses TRBV6-5 with TRBJ2-1; D tentatively fits TRBD1 or TRBD2 (6 bases each). Specimen: blood, either unsorted or a sorted T cell fraction (not recorded which). The CDR3 here is CASSYWGPEGDTSNEQFF. The CDR3 nucleotides read TGTGCCAGCAGTTACTGGGGGCCGGAGGGGGATACCAGCAATGAGCAGTTCTTC.